This TCR beta chain was sequenced for a study of technical replicates of blood from a few donors. The CDR3 is 16 residues long. From germline, CDR1 is SGHTA and CDR2 FQGNSA. V trimming: 5 bases; J trimming: 2 bases; junction bases outside the gene matches: 10. Assay: immunoSEQ multiplex PCR; the TCRdb copy retains only in-frame clones and omits some. There are fewer than 85,000 clones in the sample; 96% occur only once, and about 0.31% lies in the top ten. The source of this sequence is a human donor in good health. Input material: T cells isolated from PBMCs. The chain joins TRBV7-2 to TRBJ2-3; the match to TRBD2 covers 7 bases. The CDR3 spells CASSPSAGDPTDTQYF. For the CDR3, the DNA is TGTGCCAGCAGCCCCTCCGCGGGAGACCCCACAGATACGCAGTATTTT.